This section outlines one T cell receptor (beta chain) sequence together with its context. This clonotype was detected ten times or more. The antigen it binds to is not known. No base quality information exists; no much larger clone differs at one position. Spanning cysteine to phenylalanine, the CDR3 consists of 11 amino acids. The DNA shown is the 33-base CDR3, in frame from base 1. The germline ends are 8 bases apart after V is trimmed by 5 bases and J by 6 bases. As encoded in the germline V gene, CDR1 is MDHEN while CDR2 is SYDVKM. These data come from a study of neurological immune-mediated disorders (dated by TCRdb to the late 2010s). Context from the whole study: Of the roughly 35 multiple sclerosis patients, about 30 had relapsing-remitting MS and 3 had secondary progressive MS. Using UMI-based sequencing, the study compared peripheral blood TCR-beta repertoires from patients with HTLV-I-associated myelopathy (HAM/TSP), patients with multiple sclerosis, and healthy controls. Longitudinal samples, technical triplicates and paired sorted CD4+ and CD8+ T-cell subsets, alongside PBMC samples, were included among the roughly 98 TCR-beta libraries. The cohort included some 70 subjects: 14 with HAM/TSP, around 35 with multiple sclerosis, and around 20 healthy controls. What the research found in general, with its limitations: Repertoires from 18 of 34 MS patients were grouped by phylogenetic analysis into a cluster of related CDR3 sequences, suggesting a possible repertoire-level signature. Across subjects, expanded clones never shared an identical CDR3 amino acid sequence, which suggests that the TCR-beta repertoires in every group were private. TCR clonal expansion was highest in HAM/TSP patients and lowest in MS patients, with MS patients falling below even healthy controls. No association of the MS cluster with clinical or MRI features was observed, and the need for larger cohorts was stated by the authors.

cDNA was synthesized by template-switch 5'RACE using a primer with a 10-nucleotide random unique molecular identifier that tagged each TCR transcript. Every sequencing run covered 15-18 subjects and yielded more than 160 million TCR-beta sequences. The RNeasy kit was used for extraction of total RNA. TCR-beta VDJ regions were amplified with primers for the TCR constant region and the 5'RACE anchor, using the KAPA Real-time Library Amplification kit. A first PCR added sample indexes and Illumina adaptors, and a second PCR then raised library yield. The roughly 650 bp TCR product was size-selected on a 2% E-gel SizeSelection system after Ampure bead purification. Before pooling, library quality was assessed on a Bioanalyzer, concentration was determined with Qubit, and library quantification was performed with the Kapa Library Quantification kit. An Illumina HiSeq 2500 sequenced the libraries paired-end 2 x 150 bp. To increase sequence diversity, roughly 24-30% phiX was spiked into each library pool. As for the original processing: Quality-filtered reads were processed with the UMI-based MiGEC pipeline, and over 75% of raw TCR sequences were removed by the MiGEC pipeline during error correction. VDJ genes were aligned to IMGT germline references, and each clonotype was defined by a unique CDR3 amino acid sequence together with V-J genes. Clonal expansion, Shannon diversity, and CDR3 relatedness (CalcPairwiseDistances, ClusterSamples) were evaluated with VDJtools, and phylogenetic trees were built with CLCbio workbench. Clones with at least 8 unique UMIs were defined as expanded, with this threshold being based on coefficient-of-variation modelling across technical triplicates. TCRdb handled the public reads itself, with Q25 trimming in fastp and clone calling in MiXCR, and kept productive beta chains. Records with the same CDR3 protein are collapsed into one entry carrying the most frequent genes and DNA. The V and J calls here are based on TCRdb, not the publication. The sample table lists about 74,000 distinct CDR3 sequences, approximately 5.2% of them with a count of one. Of the sample, about 8% falls within the top ten clones.

For the unsorted PBMC libraries, 2 million PBMCs were stored in RNAlater at -80 degrees C until RNA extraction and were used to generate the libraries. Multiple sclerosis patients were enrolled in a US clinical protocol evaluating disease progression by magnetic resonance imaging. Peripheral blood was subjected to Ficoll-Hypaque density gradient centrifugation to isolate PBMCs, which were then cryopreserved in liquid nitrogen. Source material: PBMCs. This receptor was taken from a man aged 18-30 years with multiple sclerosis. Here the chain combines TRBV28 and TRBJ2-7; the D segment cannot be called with confidence. Here the CDR3 is given as CASSEGSEQYF. The bases read TGTGCCAGCAGTGAAGGGTCCGAGCAGTACTTC.